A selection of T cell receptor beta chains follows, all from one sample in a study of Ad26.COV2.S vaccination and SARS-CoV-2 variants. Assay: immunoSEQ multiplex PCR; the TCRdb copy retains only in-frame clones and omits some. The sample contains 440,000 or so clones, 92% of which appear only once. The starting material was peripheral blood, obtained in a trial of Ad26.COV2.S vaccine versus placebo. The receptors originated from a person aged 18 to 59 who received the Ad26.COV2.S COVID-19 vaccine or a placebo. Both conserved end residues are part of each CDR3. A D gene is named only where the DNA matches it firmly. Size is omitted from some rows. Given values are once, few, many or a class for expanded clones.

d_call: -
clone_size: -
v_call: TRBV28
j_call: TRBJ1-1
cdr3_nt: TGTGCCAGCAGTTTATACCGGGGGGCTCCTAGTGCTGAAGCTTTCTTT
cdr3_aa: CASSLYRGAPSAEAFF

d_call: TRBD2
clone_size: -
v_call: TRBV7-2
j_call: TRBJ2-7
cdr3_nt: TGTGCCAGCAGCCTGGGACTAGGTGCCTACGAGCAGTACTTC
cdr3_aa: CASSLGLGAYEQYF

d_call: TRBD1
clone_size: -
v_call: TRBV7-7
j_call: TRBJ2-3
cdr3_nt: TGTGCCAGCAGCCCTTCGGGACAGGGGACAGATACGCAGTATTTT
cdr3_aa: CASSPSGQGTDTQYF

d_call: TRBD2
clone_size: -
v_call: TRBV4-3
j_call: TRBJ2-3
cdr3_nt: TGCGCCAGCAGCCAATCGGGGGGGGCTCCCGGGGATACGCAGTATTTT
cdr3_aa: CASSQSGGAPGDTQYF

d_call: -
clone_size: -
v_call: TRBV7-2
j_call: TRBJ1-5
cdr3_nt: TGTGCCAGCAGCCAAGCAACAGGGCTAAATCAGCCCCAGCATTTT
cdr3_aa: CASSQATGLNQPQHF

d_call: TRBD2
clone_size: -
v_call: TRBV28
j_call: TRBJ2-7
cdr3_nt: TGTGCCAGCAGTTTATGGGCTAGCGGATCCTACGAGCAGTACTTC
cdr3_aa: CASSLWASGSYEQYF

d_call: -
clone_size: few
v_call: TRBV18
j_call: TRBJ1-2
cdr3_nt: TGTGCCAGCTCACCATCTGACAGTATCTATGGCTACACCTTC
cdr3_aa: CASSPSDSIYGYTF

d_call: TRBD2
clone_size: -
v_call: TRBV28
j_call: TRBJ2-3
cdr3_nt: TGTGCCAGCAGTCCTTCAGGGAGGGTCGGAGATACGCAGTATTTT
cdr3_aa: CASSPSGRVGDTQYF

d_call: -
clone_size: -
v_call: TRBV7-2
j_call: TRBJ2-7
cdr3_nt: TGTGCCACCGCTCGGACAACCCCAAACTACGAGCAGTACTTC
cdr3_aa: CATARTTPNYEQYF

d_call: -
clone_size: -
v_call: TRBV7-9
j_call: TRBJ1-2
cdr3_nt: TGTGCCAGCAGCGGCACACAAGTCCCAGGCGGCTACACCTTC
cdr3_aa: CASSGTQVPGGYTF

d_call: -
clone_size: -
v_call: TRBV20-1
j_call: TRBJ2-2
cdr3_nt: TGCAGTGCTAGTAGGGAACGCAGGGGTCTAAACACCGGGGAGCTGTTTTTT
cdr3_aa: CSASRERRGLNTGELFF

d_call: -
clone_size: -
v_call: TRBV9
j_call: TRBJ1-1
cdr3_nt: TGTGCCAGCAGCGCAAGGCTACAGGGTAACACTGAAGCTTTCTTT
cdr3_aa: CASSARLQGNTEAFF

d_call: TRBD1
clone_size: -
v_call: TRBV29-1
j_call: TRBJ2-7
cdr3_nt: TGCAGCGTTGCGGGACAGGTCAACTACGAGCAGTACTTC
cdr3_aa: CSVAGQVNYEQYF

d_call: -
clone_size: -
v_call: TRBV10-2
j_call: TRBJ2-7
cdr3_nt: TGCGCCAGCAGTGAGTCGGGCGGGGCAGCCCGCTACGAGCAGTACTTC
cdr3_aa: CASSESGGAARYEQYF

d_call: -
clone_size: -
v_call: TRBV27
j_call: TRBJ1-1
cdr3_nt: TGTGCCAGCAGTCTGAAGAGGGGTTTTAACACTGAAGCTTTCTTT
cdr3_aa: CASSLKRGFNTEAFF

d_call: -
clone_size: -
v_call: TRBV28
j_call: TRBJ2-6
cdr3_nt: TGTGCCAGCAGTTTAGGGGGGGCAGGGGCCAACGTCCTGACTTTC
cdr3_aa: CASSLGGAGANVLTF

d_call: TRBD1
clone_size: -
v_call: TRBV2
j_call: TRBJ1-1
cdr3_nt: TGTGCCAGCAGTGGCGGGGACAGGGGGAACACTGAAGCTTTCTTT
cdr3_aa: CASSGGDRGNTEAFF

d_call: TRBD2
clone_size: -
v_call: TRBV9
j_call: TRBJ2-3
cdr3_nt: TGTGCCAGCAGCGTAGGGGAGGCTAGCGGGGGGGCCCCCTCAGATACGCAGTATTTT
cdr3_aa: CASSVGEASGGAPSDTQYF

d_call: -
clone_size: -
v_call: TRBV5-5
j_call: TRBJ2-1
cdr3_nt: TGTGCCAGCAGCTTCGCTTCCTACAATGAGCAGTTCTTC
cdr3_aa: CASSFASYNEQFF

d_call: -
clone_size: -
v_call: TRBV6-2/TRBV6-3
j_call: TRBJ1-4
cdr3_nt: TGTGCCAGCAGTTACGAGCCAGAGCTATCAACTAATGAAAAACTGTTTTTT
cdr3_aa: CASSYEPELSTNEKLFF

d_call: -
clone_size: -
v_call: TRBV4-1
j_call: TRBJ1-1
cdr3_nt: TGCGCCAGCAGCCAAGAATGGGGCCCGAATGATCTCGGAAGAACTGAAGCTTTCTTT
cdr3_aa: CASSQEWGPNDLGRTEAFF

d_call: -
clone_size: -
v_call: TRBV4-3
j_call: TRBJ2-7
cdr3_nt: TGCGCCAGCAGCCAGGACAGAGCTATTCCCTACGAGCAGTACTTC
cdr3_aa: CASSQDRAIPYEQYF

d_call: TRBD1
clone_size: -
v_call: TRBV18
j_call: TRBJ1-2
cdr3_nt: TGTGCCAGCTCGCACGGACAGGATTGGGGCTACACCTTC
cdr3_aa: CASSHGQDWGYTF

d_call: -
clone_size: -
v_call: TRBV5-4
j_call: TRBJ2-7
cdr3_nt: TGTGCCAGCAGCTTGGAGGGCACGAGATCCTACGAGCAGTACTTC
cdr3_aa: CASSLEGTRSYEQYF

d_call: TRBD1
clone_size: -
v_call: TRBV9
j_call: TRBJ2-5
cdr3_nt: TGTGCCAGCAGCCCCATGGGACAGGGGGTCCAAGAGACCCAGTACTTC
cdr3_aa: CASSPMGQGVQETQYF

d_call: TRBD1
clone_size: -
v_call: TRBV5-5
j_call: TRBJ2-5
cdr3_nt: TGTGCCAGCGCACAGGGGGCTCGGGTAGAGACCCAGTACTTC
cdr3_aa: CASAQGARVETQYF

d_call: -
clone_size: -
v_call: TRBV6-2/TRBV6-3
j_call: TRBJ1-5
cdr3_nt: TGTGCCAGCAGTTACCTCACATTTAGCAATCAGCCCCAGCATTTT
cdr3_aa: CASSYLTFSNQPQHF

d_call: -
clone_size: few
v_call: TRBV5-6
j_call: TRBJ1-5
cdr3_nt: TGTGCCAGCAGCCCCCAGGGGATTCAGCCCCAGCATTTT
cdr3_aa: CASSPQGIQPQHF

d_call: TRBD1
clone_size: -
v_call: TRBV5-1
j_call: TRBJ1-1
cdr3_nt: TGCGCCAGCAGCAAGTGGACAGGGGGCGATGAAGCTTTCTTT
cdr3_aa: CASSKWTGGDEAFF

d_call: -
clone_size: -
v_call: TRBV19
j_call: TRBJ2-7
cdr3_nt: TGTGCCAGTGGCCCCGCCGGGGCACTCTACGAGCAGTACTTC
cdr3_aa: CASGPAGALYEQYF

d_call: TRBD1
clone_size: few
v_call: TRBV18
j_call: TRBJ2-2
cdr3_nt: TGTGCCAGCTCACCACCGGGACAGGGGGCGCCCGGGGAGCTGTTTTTT
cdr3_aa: CASSPPGQGAPGELFF

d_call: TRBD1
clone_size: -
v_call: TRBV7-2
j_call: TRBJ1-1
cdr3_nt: TGTGCCAGCAGTAGGACAGGGGGGATAGAAGAAGCTTTCTTT
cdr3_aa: CASSRTGGIEEAFF

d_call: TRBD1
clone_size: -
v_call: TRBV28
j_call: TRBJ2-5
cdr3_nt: TGTGCCAGCAGCGACAGGGGTGAGGAGACCCAGTACTTC
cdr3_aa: CASSDRGEETQYF

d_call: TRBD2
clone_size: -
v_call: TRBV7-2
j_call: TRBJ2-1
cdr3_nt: TGTGCCAGCAGCGTACTCCCGGGACTAGCGGGGGGGCCCAATGAGCAGTTCTTC
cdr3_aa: CASSVLPGLAGGPNEQFF

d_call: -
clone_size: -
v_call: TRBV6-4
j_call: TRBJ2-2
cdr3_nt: TGTGCCAGCAGTGTGGGGGAGCACACCGGGGAGCTGTTTTTT
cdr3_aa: CASSVGEHTGELFF

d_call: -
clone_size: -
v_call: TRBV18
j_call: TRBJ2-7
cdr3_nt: TGTGCCAGCTCACCAGGGAGATCCTACGAGCAGTACTTC
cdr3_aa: CASSPGRSYEQYF

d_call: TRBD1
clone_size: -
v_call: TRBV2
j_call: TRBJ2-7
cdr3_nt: TGTGCCAGCAGTGGAGACAGGGGTCTATACGAGCAGTACTTC
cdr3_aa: CASSGDRGLYEQYF

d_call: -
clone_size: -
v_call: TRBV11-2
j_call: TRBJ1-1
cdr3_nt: TGTGCCAGCAGCTTCTTCCCGGGGGCGGACACTGAAGCTTTCTTT
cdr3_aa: CASSFFPGADTEAFF

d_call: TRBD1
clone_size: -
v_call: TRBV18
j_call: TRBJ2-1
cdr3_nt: TGTGCCAGCTCACGGACAGGCTTCTACAATGAGCAGTTCTTC
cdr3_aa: CASSRTGFYNEQFF

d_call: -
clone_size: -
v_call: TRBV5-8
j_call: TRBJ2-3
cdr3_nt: TGTGCCAGCAGCTTGGTATGGCTCGACCTACGGTATTTT
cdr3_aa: CASSLVWLDLRYF

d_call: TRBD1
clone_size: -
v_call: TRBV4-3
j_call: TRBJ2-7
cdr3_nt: TGCGCCAGCAGCCAAGCGGACAGGGGGGATTACGAGCAGTACTTC
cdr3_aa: CASSQADRGDYEQYF

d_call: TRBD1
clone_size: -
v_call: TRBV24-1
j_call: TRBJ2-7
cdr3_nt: TGTGCCACCAGTGATTTCGACAGGGGTAAGTACTACGAGCAGTACTTC
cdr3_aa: CATSDFDRGKYYEQYF

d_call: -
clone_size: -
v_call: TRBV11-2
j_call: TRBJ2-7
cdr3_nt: TGTGCCAGCAGCTACCTAGGCCCATCCTACGAGCAGTACTTC
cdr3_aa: CASSYLGPSYEQYF

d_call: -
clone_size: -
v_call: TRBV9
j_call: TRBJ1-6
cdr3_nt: TGTGCCAGCAGCGTAGGCGGCCCGCCTCTGCCCCTCCACTTT
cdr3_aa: CASSVGGPPLPLHF

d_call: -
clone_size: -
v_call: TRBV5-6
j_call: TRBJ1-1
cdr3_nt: TGTGCCAGCAGCTCGGCGTTCCGGAAGACTGAAGCTTTCTTT
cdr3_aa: CASSSAFRKTEAFF

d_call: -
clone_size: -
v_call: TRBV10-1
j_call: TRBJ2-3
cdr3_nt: TGCGCCAGCAGTGAGGGTCGTTCATATTCAGATACGCAGTATTTT
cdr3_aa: CASSEGRSYSDTQYF

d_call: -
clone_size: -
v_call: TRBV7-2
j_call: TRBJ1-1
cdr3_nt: TGTGCCAGCAGCTTAGATAAGGTTTGGGGTCGGGGAGCTTTCTTT
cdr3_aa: CASSLDKVWGRGAFF

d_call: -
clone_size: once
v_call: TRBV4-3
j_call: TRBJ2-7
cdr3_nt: TGCGCCAGCAGCCGGGAGACAACCGGGGGTGGCGAGCAGTACTTC
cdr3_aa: CASSRETTGGGEQYF

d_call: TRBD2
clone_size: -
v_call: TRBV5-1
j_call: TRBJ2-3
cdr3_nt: TGCGCCAGCAGCCGGACTAGCGGGGGACATACGCAGTATTTT
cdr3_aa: CASSRTSGGHTQYF

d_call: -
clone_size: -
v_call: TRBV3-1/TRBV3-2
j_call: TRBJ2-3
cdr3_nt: TGTGCCAGCAGCCCCATACCGACGGTTCCAGATACGCAGTATTTT
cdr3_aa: CASSPIPTVPDTQYF

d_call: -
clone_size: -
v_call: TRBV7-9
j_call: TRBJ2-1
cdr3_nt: TGTGCCAGCAGCTTATCAGGACGCAAAAATAGTGCCAATGAGCAGTTCTTC
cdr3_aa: CASSLSGRKNSANEQFF

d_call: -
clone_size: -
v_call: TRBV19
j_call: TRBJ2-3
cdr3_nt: TGTGCCAGTAGTATAGGACCCGGGGATACGCAGTATTTT
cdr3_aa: CASSIGPGDTQYF

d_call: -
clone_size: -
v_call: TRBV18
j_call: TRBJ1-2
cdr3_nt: TGTGCCAGCTCACCACAATCGGAATATGGCTACACCTTC
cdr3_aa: CASSPQSEYGYTF

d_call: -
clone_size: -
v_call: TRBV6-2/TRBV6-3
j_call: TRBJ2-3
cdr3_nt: TGTGCCAGCAGTTACCTGGACTTCCTCACAGATACGCAGTATTTT
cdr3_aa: CASSYLDFLTDTQYF

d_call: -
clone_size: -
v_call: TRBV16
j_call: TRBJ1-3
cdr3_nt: TGTGCCAGCAGCCAATCAACAGGGAGTGGAAACACCATATATTTT
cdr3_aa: CASSQSTGSGNTIYF

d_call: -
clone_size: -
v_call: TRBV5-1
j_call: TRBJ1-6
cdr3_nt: TGCGCCAGCAGCTTATTAACCGGCGGGAATTCACCCCTCCACTTT
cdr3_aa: CASSLLTGGNSPLHF

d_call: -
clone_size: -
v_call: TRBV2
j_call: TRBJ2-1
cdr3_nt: TGTGCCAGCACCTATCCCCCGGGTCTCGAGCAGTTCTTC
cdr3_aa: CASTYPPGLEQFF

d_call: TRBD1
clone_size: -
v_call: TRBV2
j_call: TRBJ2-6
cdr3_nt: TGTGCCAGCAGGGACAGGCTACTGGCTGGGGCCAACGTCCTGACTTTC
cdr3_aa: CASRDRLLAGANVLTF

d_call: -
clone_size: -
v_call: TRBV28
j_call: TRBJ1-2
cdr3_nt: TGTGCCAGCAGTTTGGTAGGACCTAACTATGGCTACACCTTC
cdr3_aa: CASSLVGPNYGYTF